These 25 T cell receptor beta chains were sequenced from one sample in a study of shared T cell receptors in the human thymus. Measured with immunoSEQ multiplex PCR; TCRdb has only the in-frame clones, and not every one. Counted here are approximately 730,000 clones, 70% to 90% occurring once; the ten biggest clones make up roughly 0.01%. Separately, the same data were catalogued under a study of human thymus T cells.

Sequenced: thymocytes. The receptors here all came from a girl under three years old with a congenital heart defect.

The chain uses TRBV6-1 and TRBJ1-3, with a tentative D call TRBD1 (5 bases). The CDR3 is made up of 13 amino acids. Germline values: CDR1 MNHNS, CDR2 SASEGT. Trimming shortened V by 6 bases and J by 5 bases, and 11 bases separated the two germline ends. The CDR3 spells CASRNSGRNTIYF. CDR3 nucleotides: TGTGCCAGCAGAAACTCAGGGAGAAACACCATATATTTT.

The V call is TRBV4-2, the J call TRBJ1-1, with a tentative D call TRBD1 (6 bases). Germline CDR1 is LGHNA and CDR2 is YNFKEQ. Trimming stripped 0 bases from V and 0 bases from J, with 20 bases between. CDR3 length equals 19 residues. The CDR3 here is CASSQDSGGPNEMNTEAFF. In nucleotides, the CDR3 is TGTGCCAGCAGCCAAGATTCGGGGGGCCCAAATGAAATGAACACTGAAGCTTTCTTT.

The genes are TRBV4-1 and TRBJ1-3; D remains ambiguous. This CDR3 has 19 amino acids. Trimming removed 0 bases at V and 0 bases at J, with 18 bases between. Germline loops: CDR1 MGHRA, CDR2 YSYEKL. CDR3 residues: CASSQDMRGGRDSGNTIYF. CDR3 in DNA: TGCGCCAGCAGCCAAGATATGCGAGGAGGGAGAGACTCTGGAAACACCATATATTTT.

The rearrangement joins TRBV15 to TRBJ2-3; D not resolved. The CDR3 is 16 amino acids. Germline values: CDR1 LNHNV, CDR2 YYDKDF (reference sequence). The V gene lost 0 bases and the J gene lost 2 bases, with 12 bases spanning the gap. The CDR3: CATSREVERITDTQYF. The CDR3 nucleotides are TGTGCCACCAGCAGAGAAGTGGAGAGGATCACAGATACGCAGTATTTT.

The rearrangement uses TRBV7-9 and TRBJ2-5, with 9 bases matching TRBD2. There are 16 residues in the CDR3. Germline loops: CDR1 SEHNR, CDR2 FQNEAQ (reference sequence). V trimming: 3 bases; J trimming: 10 bases; junction bases outside the gene matches: 15. The chain's CDR3 is CASSFTLAGADSRQYF. In DNA form, the CDR3 reads TGTGCCAGCAGCTTTACCTTAGCGGGGGCCGATTCGCGCCAGTACTTC. Filled out from reference TRBV7-9 and TRBJ2-5, the complete variable domain reads DTGVSQNPRHKITKRGQNVTFRCDPISEHNRLYWYRQTLGQGPEFLTYFQNEAQLEKSRLLSDRFSAERPKGSFSTLEIQRTEQGDSAMYLCASSFTLAGADSRQYFGPGTRLLVL.

The V and J genes are TRBV5-1 and TRBJ2-7; tentatively, D is TRBD1 (6 bases). This CDR3 region has 15 residues. V gave up 4 bases and J gave up 3 bases, with 17 bases separating them. Germline CDR1 SGHRS, CDR2 YFSETQ. The CDR3 region is CASSPTGWYGYEQYF. The CDR3 nucleotides read TGCGCCAGCAGCCCCACAGGGTGGTATGGCTACGAGCAGTACTTC.

This clone was counted a few times. This sequence joins TRBV12-5 and TRBJ2-3; 11 nucleotides agree with TRBD2. J gave up 2 bases and V 6 bases, and 4 bases lay outside the gene matches. Germline-derived CDR1 and CDR2 are LGHNT and FRNRAP. There are 15 residues in the CDR3. The CDR3 DNA is TGTGCTAGTGGCCCGACTAGCGGGGCCACAGATACGCAGTATTTT. Translation: CASGPTSGATDTQYF.

This clone was picked up a small number of times. The chain combines TRBV19 with TRBJ1-1; maybe TRBD1 (6 bases). The CDR3 has 12 residues. Germline V lookup: CDR1 LNHDA, CDR2 SQIVND (reference sequence). V shed 7 bases and J shed 4 bases, with 10 bases lying between them. Here the CDR3 reads CASTETGTEAFF. The CDR3 coding sequence is TGTGCCAGTACCGAGACAGGCACTGAAGCTTTCTTT.

The chain employs TRBV29-1 and TRBJ1-5, with 7 positions matching TRBD1. The CDR3 totals 13 residues. Germline V lookup: CDR1 SQVTM, CDR2 ANQGSEA. V was clipped by 7 bases and J by 7 bases; unmatched bases: 10. CDR3 coding DNA: TGCAGCGCAGTTGCGGCAGGGGGACAGCCCCAGCATTTT. Translating gives CSAVAAGGQPQHF.

The chain recombines TRBV28 with TRBJ1-6; the D gene is possibly TRBD1 (5 bases). Deletions cut 2 bases from V and 3 bases from J, with 23 bases between. This CDR3 has 20 amino acids. The V gene's germline CDR1 is MDHEN and CDR2 SYDVKM. CDR3 DNA sequence: TGTGCCAGCAGTTTACCAGCCGGGACTCCCCGCACTAACTATAATTCACCCCTCCACTTT. Its translation: CASSLPAGTPRTNYNSPLHF.

In DNA form, the CDR3 reads TGTGCCAGCTCACCACGGGTTAGCGCTAGGGAGAACTCTGGCACCCTCGAGTTTCAAGAGACCCAGTACTTC. This encodes CASSPRVSARENSGTLEFQETQYF. The rearrangement uses TRBV18 and TRBJ2-5, with D possibly matching TRBD2 (5 bases). Trimming removed 1 base at V and 2 bases at J, with 38 bases between. The CDR3 has 24 amino acids. Germline V gene lookup returns CDR1 KGHSH and CDR2 LQKENI.

This chain joins TRBV9 and TRBJ1-1; 8 nucleotides match TRBD1. V trimming: 1 base; J trimming: 5 bases; junction bases outside the gene matches: 4. The CDR3 covers 14 residues. Germline loops: CDR1 SGDLS, CDR2 YYNGEE. This CDR3 is CASSVQGAGTEAFF. The CDR3 DNA is TGTGCCAGCAGCGTACAGGGGGCAGGTACTGAAGCTTTCTTT.

This clone has only one observation. The DNA of the CDR3 is TGTGCCAGTAGTATAGGAGTCCCCGGACGGCGTTGGGGCAACACTGAAGCTTTCTTT. Translated, it gives CASSIGVPGRRWGNTEAFF. The V and J genes are TRBV19 and TRBJ1-1, with D maybe TRBD1 (5 bases). Germline assignment: CDR1 LNHDA and CDR2 SQIVND (reference sequence). The CDR3 covers 19 residues. Trimming took 1 base from V and 2 from J, leaving 23 bases between them.

V and J are TRBV28 and TRBJ1-2; D not resolved. CDR1 is MDHEN and CDR2 is SYDVKM in the germline V gene. The CDR3 sequence is 15 residues long. Trimming pared 5 bases from V and 5 bases from J, leaving 18 bases between. The CDR3 nucleotides read TGTGCCAGCAGTCCCTACATGGTAGCGGCGTATGGCTACACCTTC. As protein: CASSPYMVAAYGYTF.

This clone showed up just once. The V call is TRBV4-1, the J call TRBJ1-4, with 8 positions matching TRBD1. The germline CDR1 and CDR2 sequences are MGHRA and YSYEKL. Trimming at V came to 3 bases and at J to 8 bases, leaving 5 bases not matched to a gene. The CDR3 has 14 residues. The CDR3 DNA follows: TGCGCCAGCAGCCATACAGGGGGTGGCGAAAAACTGTTTTTT. Translation: CASSHTGGGEKLFF.

The chain has TRBV9 and TRBJ1-6; no clear D gene. Germline V lookup: CDR1 SGDLS, CDR2 YYNGEE. CDR3 size: 14 residues. V gave up 2 bases and J gave up 7 bases, with 10 bases separating them. CDR3 amino acids: CASSVAAGNSPLHF. CDR3 nucleotide sequence: TGTGCCAGCAGCGTTGCTGCGGGGAATTCACCCCTCCACTTT.

The rearrangement uses TRBV10-1 and TRBJ2-7, with 8 bases matching TRBD1. The CDR3 is made up of 14 amino acids. The germline V gene has CDR1 WNHNN and CDR2 SYGVQD (reference sequence). Trimming removed 2 bases from V and 5 bases from J; junction bases left unmatched: 5. The DNA for the CDR3 is TGCGCCAGCAGTGAGATGGACAGGGTCAACGAGCAGTACTTC. Translated: CASSEMDRVNEQYF.

The J gene is TRBJ1-1, the V gene TRBV18; weak D call: TRBD1 (6 bases). Trimming took 5 bases from V and 1 from J, leaving 20 bases between them. Germline V gives CDR1 KGHSH, CDR2 LQKENI. The CDR3 runs to 17 residues. CDR3 region: CASSSTPGRGKNTEAFF. CDR3 in DNA: TGTGCCAGCTCATCTACCCCCGGCAGGGGCAAGAACACTGAAGCTTTCTTT.

The CDR3 protein is CASSYLWAGGELFF. The CDR3 nucleotides are TGTGCCAGCAGCTACCTCTGGGCGGGTGGGGAGCTGTTTTTT. This rearrangement joins TRBV6-6 to TRBJ2-2, with TRBD2 as a possible D gene (5 bases). The germline V gene encodes CDR1 MNHNY and CDR2 SVGAGI (reference sequence). This CDR3 region has 14 residues. With 6 bases removed from V and 8 bases from J, the gap between germline ends came to 16 bases.

V and J are TRBV14 and TRBJ1-2, with a tentative D call TRBD1 (6 bases). V lost 5 bases and J 4 bases, leaving 23 bases between the germline ends. This CDR3 contains 17 residues. From germline, CDR1 is SGHDN and CDR2 FVKESK. CDR3 amino acids: CASSTGPPDRLTYGYTF. In DNA form, the CDR3 reads TGTGCCAGCAGCACGGGCCCCCCGGACAGACTCACCTATGGCTACACCTTC.

V is TRBV6-5 and J is TRBJ1-4; D unclear. The CDR3 runs 14 residues. The V end was cut by 6 bases, the J end by 0 bases, with 8 bases between. Per the germline V gene, CDR1 is MNHEY and CDR2 is SVGAGI. The CDR3 DNA is TGTGCCAGCAGAAAACCGGCAACTAATGAAAAACTGTTTTTT. This translates into CASRKPATNEKLFF.

The table lists this clone with a count of one. The chain employs TRBV2 and TRBJ2-7; a weak D match, TRBD2 (5 bases). Germline V gene data show CDR1 as SNHLY and CDR2 as FYNNEI. Between the trimmed V and J ends, which lost 6 bases and 2 bases, there was a span of 14 bases. The CDR3 totals 14 residues. The CDR3 nucleotides read TGTGCCAGCAGCGCGGACTCGAAAGCCTACGAGCAGTACTTC. Translated: CASSADSKAYEQYF.

The chain employs TRBV5-1 and TRBJ2-5; D is undetermined. Deletions cut 1 base from V and 5 bases from J, with 9 bases between. From germline, CDR1 is SGHRS and CDR2 YFSETQ. This CDR3 spans 13 amino acids. In DNA form, the CDR3 reads TGCGCCAGCAGCTTGCCGTCCCTGGAGACCCAGTACTTC. As protein: CASSLPSLETQYF.

Concerning this clone: Distinct nucleotide sequences in the sample also encode this CDR3. The chain combines TRBV7-2 with TRBJ2-7, with D uncertain. In germline, CDR1 is SGHTA, CDR2 FQGNSA. The CDR3 runs 11 residues. V shed 4 bases and J shed 2 bases, with 3 bases lying between them. CDR3 nucleotide sequence: TGTGCCAGCAGCTCAACCTACGAGCAGTACTTC. It encodes CASSSTYEQYF.

This sequence joins TRBV29-1 and TRBJ1-1, with D tentatively TRBD1 (6 bases). The CDR3 consists of 16 residues. Germline lookup yields CDR1 SQVTM and CDR2 ANQGSEA. The V end lost 2 bases, the J end lost 7 bases, and 23 bases lay between the germline ends. CDR3: CSVEIPPTGTPREAFF. CDR3 sequence (DNA): TGCAGCGTTGAAATTCCCCCTACCGGGACACCACGTGAAGCTTTCTTT.